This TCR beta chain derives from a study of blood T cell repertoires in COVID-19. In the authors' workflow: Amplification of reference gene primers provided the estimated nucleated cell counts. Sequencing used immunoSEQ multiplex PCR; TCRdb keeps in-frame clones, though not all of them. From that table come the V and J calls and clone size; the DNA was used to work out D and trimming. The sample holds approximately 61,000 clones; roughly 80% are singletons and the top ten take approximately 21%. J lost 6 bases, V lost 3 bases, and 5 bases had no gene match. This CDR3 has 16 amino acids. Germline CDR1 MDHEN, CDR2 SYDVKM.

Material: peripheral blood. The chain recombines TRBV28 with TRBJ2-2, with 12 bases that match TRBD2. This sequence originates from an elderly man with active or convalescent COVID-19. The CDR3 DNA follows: TGTGCCAGCAGTTTCCGACTAGCGGGGGAGGCCGGGGAGCTGTTTTTT. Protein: CASSFRLAGEAGELFF.